A selection of T cell receptor beta chains follows, all from one sample in a study of T cells after yellow fever vaccination. TCRdb passed the 5' RACE reads through MiXCR, listing each CDR3 protein once. This table holds roughly 110,000 distinct CDR3 sequences, roughly 8.9% found once. The sequences come from CD8+ T cells sorted from PBMCs, collected 45 days after the yellow fever booster vaccination. All receptors derive from a man aged 25 to 40 who received the YFV17D yellow fever vaccine. CDR3s include the opening cysteine and the closing phenylalanine or tryptophan. D genes are given only for firm matches. Only some rows state a clone size, as once, few, many or a class for expanded clones.

j_gene	v_gene	d_gene	abundance	CDR3nt	CDR3aa
TRBJ2-1	TRBV7-9	TRBD1	.	TGTGCCATCTCTAATCGGGCCAGGGGGCTTTATGAGCAGTTCTTC	CAISNRARGLYEQFF
TRBJ2-1	TRBV6-2/TRBV6-3	TRBD2	many	TGTGCCAGCAGCAAAGGGTTGGTGTTAGCGGGGGGCGGGACCTACAATGAGCAGTTCTTC	CASSKGLVLAGGGTYNEQFF
TRBJ2-7	TRBV15	.	many	TGTGCCACCAGCAGGCCAGGACAGAGCTACGAGCAGTACTTC	CATSRPGQSYEQYF
TRBJ2-3	TRBV3-1	TRBD2	many	TGTGCCAGCAGCCAAGTCAGTCAGCGGGATTGGGAGTTTGATACGCAGTATTTT	CASSQVSQRDWEFDTQYF
TRBJ1-1	TRBV7-9	.	few	TGTGCCAGCAGCCCCGCGAGGACCCCATCTGAAGCTTTCTTT	CASSPARTPSEAFF
TRBJ2-7	TRBV21-1	.	many	TGTGCCAGCAGCAAAGCCGAGCAGTACTTC	CASSKAEQYF
TRBJ2-7	TRBV27	TRBD2	few	TGTGCCAGCAGTCTAAAGTGGGGGGGGTCCTACGAGCAGTACTTC	CASSLKWGGSYEQYF
TRBJ2-5	TRBV6-1	TRBD1	many	TGTGCCAGCAGTCCTGGGACAGGGGATCTAGAGACCCAGTACTTC	CASSPGTGDLETQYF
TRBJ2-5	TRBV12-3/TRBV12-4	TRBD1	few	TGTGCCAGCAGTTTGAGCCAGGGACAGGCGGCGACCCAGTACTTC	CASSLSQGQAATQYF
TRBJ2-1	TRBV28	TRBD2	.	TGTGCCAGCAGTTTCCCACTAGCGCAGAGCTCCTACAATGAGCAGTTCTTC	CASSFPLAQSSYNEQFF
TRBJ2-7	TRBV6-5	.	many	TGTGCCAGCAGTTACGGGGTAAGCTCCTACGAGCAGTACTTC	CASSYGVSSYEQYF
TRBJ2-1	TRBV12-3/TRBV12-4	.	.	TGTGCCAGCAGTTTGTTGGGTGGGGACGGGCAATTCTTC	CASSLLGGDGQFF
TRBJ2-2	TRBV29-1	.	many	TGCAGCGTTGAAACAGCGAACACCGGGGAGCTGTTTTTT	CSVETANTGELFF
TRBJ2-1	TRBV15	TRBD2	many	TGTGCCACGCTGACCGGGACTAGCGGCTACAATGAGCAGTTCTTC	CATLTGTSGYNEQFF
TRBJ2-7	TRBV20-1	.	few	TGCAGTGCTAGAGGAGCGTCCGAGCAGTACTTC	CSARGASEQYF
TRBJ1-1	TRBV15	.	.	TGTGCCACCAGAGACCAGGGTCCCGGGCCTATGAACACTGAAGCTTTCTTT	CATRDQGPGPMNTEAFF
TRBJ2-1	TRBV7-3	TRBD2	many	TGTGCCAGCAGCTCCGGGACTAGCGGGAGGGCCGGGAATGAGCAGTTCTTC	CASSSGTSGRAGNEQFF
TRBJ2-7	TRBV7-2	TRBD2	.	TGTGCCAGCAGCCAGTCTTGGCAGGGAGGGTACGAGCAGTACTTC	CASSQSWQGGYEQYF
TRBJ1-5	TRBV20-1	TRBD1	many	TGCAGTGCTAGAGACGACACCGGGACAGGGAGCTGGCGGCCCCAGCATTTT	CSARDDTGTGSWRPQHF
TRBJ1-2	TRBV12-3/TRBV12-4	.	many	TGTGCCAGCAGCTCCTTACCCCGACAGACGCGCTATGGCTACACCTTC	CASSSLPRQTRYGYTF
TRBJ1-2	TRBV14	.	few	TGTGCCAGCAGCGCATGGACGGGAAAGGATGGCTACACCTTC	CASSAWTGKDGYTF
TRBJ2-7	TRBV7-6	.	many	TGTGCCAGCAGCTTAGCGCACCTCTCCGAGCAGTACTTC	CASSLAHLSEQYF
TRBJ2-2	TRBV12-3/TRBV12-4	.	many	TGTGCCAGCAGTTCCGGACAAGTTGGCGGGGAGCTGTTTTTT	CASSSGQVGGELFF
TRBJ2-3	TRBV6-1	TRBD2	few	TGTGCCAGCATCTCCAGCGGGAGGTCGGTAGATACGCAGTATTTT	CASISSGRSVDTQYF
TRBJ2-7	TRBV5-1	TRBD1	many	TGCGCCACCTCGGCTTTGGACAGGGGGTCCCACGAGCAGTACTTC	CATSALDRGSHEQYF
TRBJ2-7	TRBV28	TRBD1	many	TGTGCCAGCAGTGCACAGGGGCCCTACGAGCAGTACTTC	CASSAQGPYEQYF
TRBJ2-1	TRBV15	TRBD2	many	TGTGCCACCAGCCTTAGCGGGACCTCCTACAATGAGCAGTTCTTC	CATSLSGTSYNEQFF
TRBJ1-2	TRBV7-9	.	many	TGTGCCAGCAGCTTAGGGTCAGTCCGCGGCTCTGGCTACACCTTC	CASSLGSVRGSGYTF
TRBJ2-1	TRBV9	TRBD1	many	TGTGCCAGCAGCGTAGGGGGGACAGGGACTTACAATGAGCAGTTCTTC	CASSVGGTGTYNEQFF
TRBJ2-7	TRBV10-2	.	many	TGCGCCAGCAGGAGGGGGGAAAGCTACGAGCAGTACTTC	CASRRGESYEQYF
TRBJ2-7	TRBV5-1	.	few	TGCGCCAGCAGCCAGACACCAGGATACGAGCAGTACTTC	CASSQTPGYEQYF
TRBJ2-3	TRBV29-1	.	medium-sized	TGCAGCGTTGAAGGTTCTAGCACAGATACGCAGTATTTT	CSVEGSSTDTQYF
TRBJ2-1	TRBV5-6	TRBD2	many	TGTGCCAGCAGCTACACCCGGGCTGGACTAGCGGGTCGGGAGGAGCAGTTCTTC	CASSYTRAGLAGREEQFF
TRBJ2-1	TRBV27	.	once	TGTGCCAGCAGTTTATCCCTAGGGAATGAGCAGTTCTTC	CASSLSLGNEQFF
TRBJ2-3	TRBV15	.	many	TGTGCCACCAGCAGAGATCGGACTTCCGTTACACTCACAGATACGCAGTATTTT	CATSRDRTSVTLTDTQYF
TRBJ1-6	TRBV6-5	TRBD1	many	TGTGCCAGCAGTTACACACTCGGACAGGGGAATTCACCCCTCCACTTT	CASSYTLGQGNSPLHF
TRBJ2-7	TRBV5-5	.	few	TGTGCCAGCAGCTCGCCAGGGAAGCCTCAATACGAGCAGTACTTC	CASSSPGKPQYEQYF
TRBJ2-1	TRBV20-1	.	many	TGCAGTGCTAGAGACTTACCTACAGGAGCCCAGGGCGATGGCCAGTTCTTC	CSARDLPTGAQGDGQFF